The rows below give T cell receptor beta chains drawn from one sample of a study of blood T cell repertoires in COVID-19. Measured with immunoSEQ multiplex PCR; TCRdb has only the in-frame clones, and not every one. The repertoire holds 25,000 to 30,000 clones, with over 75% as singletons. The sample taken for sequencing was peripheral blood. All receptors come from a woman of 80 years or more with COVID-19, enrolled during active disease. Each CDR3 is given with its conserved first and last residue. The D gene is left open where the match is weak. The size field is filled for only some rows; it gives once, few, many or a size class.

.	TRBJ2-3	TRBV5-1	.	CASSLGQATDTQYF	TGCGCCAGCAGCTTGGGACAAGCCACAGATACGCAGTATTTT
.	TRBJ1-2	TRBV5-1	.	CASSLQGGAGYGYTF	TGCGCCAGCAGCTTACAGGGAGGGGCAGGCTATGGCTACACCTTC
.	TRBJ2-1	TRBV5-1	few	CASSLRGGFPYNEQFF	TGCGCCAGCAGCTTGCGGGGAGGATTCCCCTACAATGAGCAGTTCTTC
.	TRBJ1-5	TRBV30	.	CAWGESFNQPQHF	TGTGCCTGGGGGGAGAGTTTCAATCAGCCCCAGCATTTT
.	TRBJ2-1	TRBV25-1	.	CASSGYLRLNEQFF	TGTGCCAGCAGTGGGTATCTCAGGTTAAATGAGCAGTTCTTC
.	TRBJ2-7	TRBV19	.	CASSISPVAGYEQYF	TGTGCCAGTAGTATTTCCCCGGTTGCGGGCTACGAGCAGTACTTC
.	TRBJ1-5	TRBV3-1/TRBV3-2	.	CASSQGSGNQPQHF	TGTGCCAGCAGCCAAGGTTCTGGCAATCAGCCCCAGCATTTT
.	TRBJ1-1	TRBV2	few	CASSEFREAFF	TGTGCCAGCAGTGAATTCAGGGAAGCTTTCTTT
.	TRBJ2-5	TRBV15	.	CATSRLSQGLVTQYF	TGTGCCACCAGCCGGTTGAGTCAGGGCCTGGTGACCCAGTACTTC
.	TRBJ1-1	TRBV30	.	CAWSVQGRTEAFF	TGTGCCTGGAGTGTCCAGGGGCGCACTGAAGCTTTCTTT
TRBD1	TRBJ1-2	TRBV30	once	CAWSLSGTGADYGYTF	TGTGCCTGGAGTTTATCGGGGACAGGGGCCGACTATGGCTACACCTTC
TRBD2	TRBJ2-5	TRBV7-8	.	CASSLVGGGAQETQYF	TGTGCCAGCAGCTTAGTTGGCGGGGGGGCCCAAGAGACCCAGTACTTC
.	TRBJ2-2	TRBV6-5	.	CASSYFFPGELFF	TGTGCCAGCAGTTACTTCTTCCCCGGGGAGCTGTTTTTT
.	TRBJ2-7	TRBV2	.	CASGKEGSTHGQYF	TGTGCCAGCGGGAAGGAGGGTTCGACTCACGGGCAGTACTTC
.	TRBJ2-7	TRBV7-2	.	CASSLGGGHYEQYF	TGTGCCAGCAGCCTAGGGGGGGGACACTACGAGCAGTACTTC
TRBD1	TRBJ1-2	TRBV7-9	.	CASSFLGQGEVFTF	TGTGCCAGCAGCTTTTTGGGACAGGGTGAGGTCTTCACCTTC
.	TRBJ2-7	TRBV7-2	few	CASSLGPGHYEQYF	TGTGCCAGCAGCTTAGGACCTGGACACTACGAGCAGTACTTC
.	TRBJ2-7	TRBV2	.	CASSPGYVEQYF	TGTGCCAGCTCCCCGGGATACGTCGAGCAGTACTTC
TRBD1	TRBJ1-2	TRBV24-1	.	CATSDFFRGQGRGYTF	TGTGCCACCAGTGATTTCTTTAGGGGACAGGGTCGTGGCTACACCTTC
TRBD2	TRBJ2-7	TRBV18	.	CASSPGLAARVFEQYF	TGTGCCAGCTCACCGGGACTAGCCGCCCGGGTGTTCGAGCAGTACTTC
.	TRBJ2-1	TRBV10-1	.	CASSARPWGQGIINEQFF	TGCGCCAGCAGTGCTCGACCTTGGGGGCAGGGGATTATCAATGAGCAGTTCTTC
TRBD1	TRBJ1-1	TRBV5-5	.	CASSRTGGDEAFF	TGTGCCAGCAGTAGGACAGGGGGCGACGAAGCTTTCTTT
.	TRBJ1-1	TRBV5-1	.	CASSPTAGQPTEAFF	TGCGCCAGCAGCCCGACAGCAGGGCAGCCCACTGAAGCTTTCTTT
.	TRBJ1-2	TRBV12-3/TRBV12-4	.	CASSSQGGYGYTF	TGTGCCAGCAGTTCCCAGGGAGGCTATGGCTACACCTTC
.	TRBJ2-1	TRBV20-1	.	CSGVGNNEQFF	TGCAGTGGCGTCGGGAACAATGAGCAGTTCTTC
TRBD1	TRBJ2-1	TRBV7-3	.	CASSSGATGARVEQFF	TGTGCCAGCAGCTCTGGGGCGACAGGGGCTAGAGTCGAGCAGTTCTTC
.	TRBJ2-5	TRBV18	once	CASSPLGGPETQYF	TGTGCCAGCTCACCACTTGGGGGCCCGGAGACCCAGTACTTC
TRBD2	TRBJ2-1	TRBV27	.	CASSLLGIAGPYNEQFF	TGTGCCAGCAGTTTACTGGGGATAGCGGGGCCTTACAATGAGCAGTTCTTC
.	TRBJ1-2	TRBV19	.	CASTGRQRNYGYTF	TGTGCCAGCACCGGCCGGCAGCGCAACTATGGCTACACCTTC
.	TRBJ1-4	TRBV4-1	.	CASSTGFQTNEKLFF	TGCGCCAGCAGCACAGGGTTCCAAACTAATGAAAAACTGTTTTTT
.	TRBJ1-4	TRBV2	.	CASQGSGEKLFF	TGTGCCAGCCAGGGGAGCGGTGAAAAACTGTTTTTT
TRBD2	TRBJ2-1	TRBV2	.	CASSPGTRAYNEQFF	TGTGCCAGCAGCCCCGGGACTAGGGCCTACAATGAGCAGTTCTTC
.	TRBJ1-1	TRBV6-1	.	CASRDSGGTEAFF	TGTGCCAGCCGTGACAGCGGAGGGACTGAAGCTTTCTTT
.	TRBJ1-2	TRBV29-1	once	CSVVYTGANYGYTF	TGCAGCGTTGTTTACACGGGGGCTAACTATGGCTACACCTTC
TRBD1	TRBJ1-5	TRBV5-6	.	CASSHRQGWDQPQHF	TGTGCCAGCAGCCACAGACAGGGATGGGATCAGCCCCAGCATTTT
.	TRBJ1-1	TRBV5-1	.	CASSSGAGNTEAFF	TGCGCCAGCAGCTCTGGAGCGGGGAACACTGAAGCTTTCTTT
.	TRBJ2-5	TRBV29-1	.	CSGGGGVETQYF	TGCAGCGGCGGAGGGGGGGTAGAGACCCAGTACTTC
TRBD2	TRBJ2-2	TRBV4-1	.	CASSRRTSGRAGELFF	TGCGCCAGCAGCCGCCGGACTAGCGGACGAGCCGGGGAGCTGTTTTTT
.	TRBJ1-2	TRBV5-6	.	CASSLYTANYGYTF	TGTGCCAGCAGCTTGTATACAGCTAACTATGGCTACACCTTC
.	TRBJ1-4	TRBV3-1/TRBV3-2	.	CASSQVPGNEKLFF	TGTGCCAGCAGCCAAGTGCCGGGTAATGAAAAACTGTTTTTT
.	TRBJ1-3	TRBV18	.	CASSPVDSTRSGNTIYF	TGTGCCAGCTCACCAGTTGACAGCACGCGCTCTGGAAACACCATATATTTT
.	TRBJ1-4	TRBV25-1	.	CASSESGDEKLFF	TGTGCCAGCAGTGAGTCAGGGGACGAAAAACTGTTTTTT
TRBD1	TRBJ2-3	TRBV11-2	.	CASSLGQGPDTQYF	TGTGCCAGCAGCTTAGGACAGGGCCCAGATACGCAGTATTTT
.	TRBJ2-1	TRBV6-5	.	CASIRSGAYNEQFF	TGTGCCAGCATACGGTCGGGGGCCTACAATGAGCAGTTCTTC
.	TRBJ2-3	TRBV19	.	CASSIDRINQDTQYF	TGTGCCAGTAGCATAGACAGGATTAATCAAGATACGCAGTATTTT
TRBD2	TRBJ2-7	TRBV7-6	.	CASSLSSGGKEQYF	TGTGCCAGCAGCTTGAGTAGCGGGGGGAAAGAGCAGTACTTC
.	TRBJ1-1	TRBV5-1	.	CASSVSPRVEAFF	TGCGCCAGCAGCGTTTCCCCCCGGGTTGAAGCTTTCTTT
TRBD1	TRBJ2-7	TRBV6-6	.	CASSFRTGSGEQYF	TGTGCCAGCAGTTTCCGGACAGGGTCGGGCGAGCAGTACTTC
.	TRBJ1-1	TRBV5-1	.	CASSDLGRDTEAFF	TGCGCCAGCAGCGATCTGGGGAGGGACACTGAAGCTTTCTTT
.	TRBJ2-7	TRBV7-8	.	CASTADSPPYEQYF	TGTGCCAGCACCGCGGACAGTCCCCCCTACGAGCAGTACTTC
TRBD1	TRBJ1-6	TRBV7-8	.	CASSQTGTGPNNSPLHF	TGTGCCAGCAGCCAAACCGGGACAGGGCCCAATAATTCACCCCTCCACTTT
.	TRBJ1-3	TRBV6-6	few	CASSFGGASGNTIYF	TGTGCCAGCAGTTTTGGGGGCGCGTCTGGAAACACCATATATTTT
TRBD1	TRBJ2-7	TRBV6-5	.	CASSLGQGTEQYF	TGTGCCAGCAGTTTGGGACAGGGTACCGAGCAGTACTTC
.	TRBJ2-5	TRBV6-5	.	CASTGLGLGETQYF	TGTGCCAGCACCGGTCTGGGGCTTGGGGAGACCCAGTACTTC